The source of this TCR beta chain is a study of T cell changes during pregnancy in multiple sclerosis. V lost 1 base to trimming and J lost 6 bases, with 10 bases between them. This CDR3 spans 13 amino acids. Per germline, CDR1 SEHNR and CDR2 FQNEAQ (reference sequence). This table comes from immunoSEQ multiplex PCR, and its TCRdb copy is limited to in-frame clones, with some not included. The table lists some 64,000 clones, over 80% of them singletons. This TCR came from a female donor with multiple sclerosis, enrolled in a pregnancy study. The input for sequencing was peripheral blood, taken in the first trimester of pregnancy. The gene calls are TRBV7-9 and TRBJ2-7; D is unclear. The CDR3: CASSLEVTGEQYF. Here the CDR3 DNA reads TGTGCCAGCAGCTTAGAGGTTACGGGCGAGCAGTACTTC.